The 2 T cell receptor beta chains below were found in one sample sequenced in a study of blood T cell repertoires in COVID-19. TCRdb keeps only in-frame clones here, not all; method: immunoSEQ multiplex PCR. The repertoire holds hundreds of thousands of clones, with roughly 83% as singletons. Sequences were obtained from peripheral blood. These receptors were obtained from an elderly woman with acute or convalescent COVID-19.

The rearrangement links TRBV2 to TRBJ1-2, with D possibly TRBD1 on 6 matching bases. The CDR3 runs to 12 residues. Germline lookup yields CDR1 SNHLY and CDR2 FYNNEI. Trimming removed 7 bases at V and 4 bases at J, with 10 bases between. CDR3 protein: CASTRGIYGYTF. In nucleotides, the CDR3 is TGTGCCAGCACAAGGGGGATCTATGGCTACACCTTC.

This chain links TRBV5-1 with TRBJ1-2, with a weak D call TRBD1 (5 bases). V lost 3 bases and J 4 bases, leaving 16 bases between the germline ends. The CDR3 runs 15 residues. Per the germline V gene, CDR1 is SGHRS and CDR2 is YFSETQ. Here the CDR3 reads CASSSYGGGSYGYTF. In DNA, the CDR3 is TGCGCCAGCAGCTCCTATGGCGGGGGGAGCTATGGCTACACCTTC.